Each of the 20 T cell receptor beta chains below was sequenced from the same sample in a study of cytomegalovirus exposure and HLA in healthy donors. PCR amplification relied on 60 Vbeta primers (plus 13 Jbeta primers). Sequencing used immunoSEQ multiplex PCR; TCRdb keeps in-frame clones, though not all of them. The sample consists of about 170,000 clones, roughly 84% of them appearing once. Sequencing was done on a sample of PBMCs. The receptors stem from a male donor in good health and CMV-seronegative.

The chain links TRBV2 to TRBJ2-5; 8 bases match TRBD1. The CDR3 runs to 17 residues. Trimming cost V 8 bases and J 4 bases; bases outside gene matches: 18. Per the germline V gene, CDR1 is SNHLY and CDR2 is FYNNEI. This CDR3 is CASFRGLTGAVGETQYF. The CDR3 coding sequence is TGTGCCAGCTTTCGGGGGTTGACAGGGGCCGTGGGAGAGACCCAGTACTTC.

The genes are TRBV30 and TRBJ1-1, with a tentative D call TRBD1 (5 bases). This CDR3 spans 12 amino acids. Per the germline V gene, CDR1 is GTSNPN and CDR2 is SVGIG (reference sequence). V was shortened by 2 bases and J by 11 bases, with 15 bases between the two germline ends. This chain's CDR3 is CAWSPHWQGAFF. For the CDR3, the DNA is TGTGCCTGGAGTCCTCATTGGCAGGGCGCTTTCTTT.

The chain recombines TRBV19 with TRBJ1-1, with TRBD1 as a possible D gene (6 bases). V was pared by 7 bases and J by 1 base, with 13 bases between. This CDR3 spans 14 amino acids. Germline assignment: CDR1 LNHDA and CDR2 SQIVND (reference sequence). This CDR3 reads CASKLGRGNTEAFF. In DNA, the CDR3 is TGTGCCAGTAAATTGGGCAGGGGGAACACTGAAGCTTTCTTT.

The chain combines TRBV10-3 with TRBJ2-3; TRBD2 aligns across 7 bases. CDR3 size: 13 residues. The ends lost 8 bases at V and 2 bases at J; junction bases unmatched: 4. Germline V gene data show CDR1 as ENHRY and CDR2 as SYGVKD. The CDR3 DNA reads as TGTGCCATCCGGGGGGATACCACAGATACGCAGTATTTT. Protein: CAIRGDTTDTQYF.

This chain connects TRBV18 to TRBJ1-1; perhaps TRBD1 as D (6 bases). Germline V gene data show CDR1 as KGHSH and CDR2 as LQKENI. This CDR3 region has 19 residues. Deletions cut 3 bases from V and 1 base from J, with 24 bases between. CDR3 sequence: CASSPKVGVSGHQNTEAFF. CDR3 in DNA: TGTGCCAGCTCACCCAAGGTTGGGGTCTCGGGACACCAGAACACTGAAGCTTTCTTT.

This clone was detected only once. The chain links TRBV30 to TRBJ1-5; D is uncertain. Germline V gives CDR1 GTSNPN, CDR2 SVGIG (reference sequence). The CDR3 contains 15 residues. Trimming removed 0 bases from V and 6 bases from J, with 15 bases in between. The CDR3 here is CAWSVWPGEGQPQHF. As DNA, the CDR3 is TGTGCCTGGAGTGTATGGCCCGGGGAAGGTCAGCCCCAGCATTTT. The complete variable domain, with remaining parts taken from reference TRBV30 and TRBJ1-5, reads SQTIHQWPATLVQPVGSPLSLECTVEGTSNPNLYWYRQAAGRGLQLLFYSVGIGQISSEVPQNLSASRPQDRQFILSSKKLLLSDSGFYLCAWSVWPGEGQPQHFGDGTRLSIL.

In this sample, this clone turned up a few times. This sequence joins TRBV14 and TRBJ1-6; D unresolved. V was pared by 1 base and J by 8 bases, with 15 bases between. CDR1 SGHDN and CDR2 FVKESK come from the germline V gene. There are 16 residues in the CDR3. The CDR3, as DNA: TGTGCCAGCAGCCAAGTGCTAGGCCTCGACCATTCACCCCTCCACTTT. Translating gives CASSQVLGLDHSPLHF.

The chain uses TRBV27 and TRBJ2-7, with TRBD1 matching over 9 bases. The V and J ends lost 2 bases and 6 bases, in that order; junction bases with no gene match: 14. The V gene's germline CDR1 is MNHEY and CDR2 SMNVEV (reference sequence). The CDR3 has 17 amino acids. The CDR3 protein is CASSLAKTGTGMREQYF. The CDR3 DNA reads TGTGCCAGCAGTTTAGCCAAGACTGGGACAGGGATGCGCGAGCAGTACTTC.

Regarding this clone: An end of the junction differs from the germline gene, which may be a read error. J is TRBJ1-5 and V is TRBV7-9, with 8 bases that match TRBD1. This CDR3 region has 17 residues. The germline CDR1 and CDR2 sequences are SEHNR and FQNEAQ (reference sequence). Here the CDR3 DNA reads TGTTCCAGCAGCTCCACATCCGGGACAGGCATAAATCAGCCCCAGCATTTT. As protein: CSSSSTSGTGINQPQHF.

The CDR3 DNA follows: TGTGCCAGCAGTGATCCGGGAAATGAGCAGTTCTTC. It codes for CASSDPGNEQFF. The chain is built from TRBV6-1 and TRBJ2-1; possibly TRBD2 for D (5 bases). Per the germline V gene, CDR1 is MNHNS and CDR2 is SASEGT. The CDR3 consists of 12 residues. Trimming cost V 3 bases and J 7 bases, with 7 bases left between them.

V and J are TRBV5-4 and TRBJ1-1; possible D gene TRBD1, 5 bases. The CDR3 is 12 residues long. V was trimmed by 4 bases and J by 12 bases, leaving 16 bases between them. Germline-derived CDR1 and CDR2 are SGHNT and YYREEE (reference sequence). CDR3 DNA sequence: TGTGCCAGCAGCCTAAGGGGCTCAGAAACTTTCTTT. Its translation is CASSLRGSETFF. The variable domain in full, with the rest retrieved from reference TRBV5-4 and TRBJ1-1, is ETGVTQSPTHLIKTRGQQVTLRCSSQSGHNTVSWYQQALGQGPQFIFQYYREEENGRGNFPPRFSGLQFPNYSSELNVNALELDDSALYLCASSLRGSETFFGQGTRLTVV.

CDR3 sequence (DNA): TGCGCCAGCAGCTCCCGCGGGGGGCGAAGGGAGACCCAGTACTTC. This encodes CASSSRGGRRETQYF. The rearrangement links TRBV5-1 to TRBJ2-5; 8 bases align to TRBD2. The CDR3 loop spans 15 amino acids. V lost 3 bases and J lost 5; bases outside the gene matches: 9. Germline V gene lookup returns CDR1 SGHRS and CDR2 YFSETQ.

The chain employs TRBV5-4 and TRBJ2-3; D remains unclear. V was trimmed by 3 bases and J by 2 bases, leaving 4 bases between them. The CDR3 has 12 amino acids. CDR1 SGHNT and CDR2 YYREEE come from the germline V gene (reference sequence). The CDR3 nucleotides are TGTGCCAGCAGCTCAGACACAGATACGCAGTATTTT. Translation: CASSSDTDTQYF.

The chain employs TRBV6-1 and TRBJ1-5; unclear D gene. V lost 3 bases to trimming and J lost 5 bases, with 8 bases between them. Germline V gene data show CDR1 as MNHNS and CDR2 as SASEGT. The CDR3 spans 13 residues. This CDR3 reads CASSDPRDQPQHF. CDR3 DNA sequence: TGTGCCAGCAGTGACCCGCGGGATCAGCCCCAGCATTTT.

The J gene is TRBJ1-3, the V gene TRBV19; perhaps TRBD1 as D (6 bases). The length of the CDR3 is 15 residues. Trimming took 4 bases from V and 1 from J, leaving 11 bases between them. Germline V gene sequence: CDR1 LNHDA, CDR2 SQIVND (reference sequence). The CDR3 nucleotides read TGTGCCAGTAGTACCCATACAGGGTCTGGAAACACCATATATTTT. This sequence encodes CASSTHTGSGNTIYF.

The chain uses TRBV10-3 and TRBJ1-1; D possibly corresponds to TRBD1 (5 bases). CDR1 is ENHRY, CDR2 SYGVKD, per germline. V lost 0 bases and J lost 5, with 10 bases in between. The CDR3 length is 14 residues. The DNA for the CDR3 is TGTGCCATCAGTGAGTCAGGGGCTGGTACTGAAGCTTTCTTT. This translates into CAISESGAGTEAFF.

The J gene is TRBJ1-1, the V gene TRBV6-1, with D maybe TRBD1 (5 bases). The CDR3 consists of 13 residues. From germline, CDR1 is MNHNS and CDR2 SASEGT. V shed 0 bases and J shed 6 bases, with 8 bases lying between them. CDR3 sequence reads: CASSEAQGSEAFF. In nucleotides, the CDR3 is TGTGCCAGCAGTGAAGCGCAGGGCTCTGAAGCTTTCTTT.

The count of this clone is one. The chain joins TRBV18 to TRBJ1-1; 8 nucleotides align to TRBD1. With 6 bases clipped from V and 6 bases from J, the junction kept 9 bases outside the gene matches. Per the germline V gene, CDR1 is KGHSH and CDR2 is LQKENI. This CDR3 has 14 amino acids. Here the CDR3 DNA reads TGTGCCAGCTCTCGGGACAGGCGACTCTCTGAAGCTTTCTTT. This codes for CASSRDRRLSEAFF.

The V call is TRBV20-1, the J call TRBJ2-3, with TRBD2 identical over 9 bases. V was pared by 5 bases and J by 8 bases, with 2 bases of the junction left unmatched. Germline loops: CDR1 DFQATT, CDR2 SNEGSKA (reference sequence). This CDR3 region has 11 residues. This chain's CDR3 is CSALSGGTQYF. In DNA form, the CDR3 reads TGCAGTGCTCTTAGCGGGGGTACGCAGTATTTT.

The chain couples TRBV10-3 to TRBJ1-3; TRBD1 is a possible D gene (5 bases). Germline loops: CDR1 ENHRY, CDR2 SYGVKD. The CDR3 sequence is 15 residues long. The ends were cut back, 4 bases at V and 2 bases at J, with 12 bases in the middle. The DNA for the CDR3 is TGTGCCATCAGTGCTACAGGTGCTCCTGGAAACACCATATATTTT. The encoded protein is CAISATGAPGNTIYF.